A single sample is the source of the 8 T cell receptor beta chains below, sequenced in a study of T cells in Graves' hyperthyroidism and ophthalmopathy (dated by TCRdb to the late 2010s). The library was obtained by multiplex PCR. The run used an Illumina HiSeq 2000. TCR beta CDR3 regions were amplified from RNA transcripts. For the first round of RT-PCR on the TCR CDR3, the HTBI primer set was used together with the Qiagen OneStep RT-PCR kit. TCRdb's own reprocessing of the public reads used fastp at Q25 and MiXCR and kept productive beta chains. Rows with a matching CDR3 protein are joined into one entry that keeps the most common DNA and genes. Within this sample are roughly 300,000 distinct CDR3 sequences, with approximately 15% of them counted one time only. The ten largest make up 20% to 25% of the sample. The sequenced sample was blood. These receptors all come from a woman aged 25 to 39 with Graves' hyperthyroidism.

The chain employs TRBV12-3 or TRBV12-4 and TRBJ2-7; D not resolved. The CDR3 totals 14 residues. The V end was cut by 4 bases, the J end by 4 bases, with 14 bases between. The CDR3 is CASSSYERPYEQYF. CDR3 coding DNA: TGTGCCAGCAGTTCATATGAGAGGCCTTACGAGCAGTACTTC.

The genes are TRBV5-1 and TRBJ1-2; the D gene is possibly TRBD1 (6 bases). The CDR3 has 15 residues. Germline V gene sequence: CDR1 SGHRS, CDR2 YFSETQ. V was pared by 1 base and J by 4 bases, with 14 bases between. Written as DNA, the CDR3 is TGCGCCAGCAGCTTGACCTCGAGGACAGCCTATGGCTACACCTTC. Its translation: CASSLTSRTAYGYTF. Looking up the rest from reference TRBV5-1 and TRBJ1-2 gives the full variable domain: KAGVTQTPRYLIKTRGQQVTLSCSPISGHRSVSWYQQTPGQGLQFLFEYFSETQRNKGNFPGRFSGRQFSNSRSEMNVSTLELGDSALYLCASSLTSRTAYGYTFGSGTRLTVV.

CDR3 in DNA: TGTGCCAGCAGCCGAAATCTGGACAGCGCCAGGGAGGAGCAGTACTTC. Its translation: CASSRNLDSAREEQYF. The chain joins TRBV6-1 to TRBJ2-7; D possibly corresponds to TRBD1 (6 bases). Germline CDR1 MNHNS, CDR2 SASEGT. V dropped 6 bases and J dropped 7 bases, with 25 bases sitting between them. The CDR3 consists of 16 residues.

This clonotype turned up a few times. This sequence joins TRBV7-2 and TRBJ2-7; TRBD1 matches 7 bases. The germline V gene has CDR1 SGHTA and CDR2 FQGNSA. There are 15 residues in the CDR3. V lost 0 bases, J lost 9 bases, and 11 bases stayed unmatched. The DNA for the CDR3 is TGTGCCAGCAGCTTAGCCCCGGGACAGAGACCCGGGCAGTACTTC. Its protein product is CASSLAPGQRPGQYF.

This chain links TRBV24-1 with TRBJ2-3, with 11 positions matching TRBD2. The CDR3 spans 18 residues. Trimming at V came to 3 bases and at J to 2 bases, leaving 9 bases not matched to a gene. Germline CDR1 KGHDR, CDR2 SFDVKD. CDR3 DNA: TGTGCCACCAGTGATCCTCAGACTAGCGGGGTTCCCACAGATACGCAGTATTTT. Translating gives CATSDPQTSGVPTDTQYF.

This clonotype was seen ten or more times. The chain recombines TRBV6-7 with TRBJ2-7, with 9 bases that match TRBD1. TRBV6-7 is assigned to the ORF class and has an uncertain function. The CDR3 is 14 residues long. J lost 2 bases, V lost 7 bases, and 6 bases had no gene match. CDR3 sequence (DNA): TGTGCCAGCATCCACGGACAGGGGCCCTACGAGCAGTACTTC. Encoded protein: CASIHGQGPYEQYF.

Many counts were recorded for this clonotype. The chain is built from TRBV7-9 and TRBJ2-7, with D possibly matching TRBD2 (5 bases). CDR1 and CDR2 from the germline V gene are SEHNR and FQNEAQ (reference sequence). V was shortened by 10 bases and J by 0 bases, with 13 bases between the two germline ends. The CDR3 covers 13 residues. Written as DNA, the CDR3 is TGTGCCACCGAGAGGGCTAGCTCCTACGAGCAGTACTTC. Its protein product is CATERASSYEQYF.

This clonotype was seen only a few times. The chain uses TRBV6-1 and TRBJ1-1; D is perhaps TRBD1 (6 bases). Germline-derived CDR1 and CDR2 are MNHNS and SASEGT. V was cut by 5 bases and J by 7 bases, with 14 bases left in between. The CDR3 length is 13 residues. In nucleotides, the CDR3 is TGTGCCAGCAGTCCGTTTCGGGGGCTTGAAGCTTTCTTT. Its protein is CASSPFRGLEAFF.